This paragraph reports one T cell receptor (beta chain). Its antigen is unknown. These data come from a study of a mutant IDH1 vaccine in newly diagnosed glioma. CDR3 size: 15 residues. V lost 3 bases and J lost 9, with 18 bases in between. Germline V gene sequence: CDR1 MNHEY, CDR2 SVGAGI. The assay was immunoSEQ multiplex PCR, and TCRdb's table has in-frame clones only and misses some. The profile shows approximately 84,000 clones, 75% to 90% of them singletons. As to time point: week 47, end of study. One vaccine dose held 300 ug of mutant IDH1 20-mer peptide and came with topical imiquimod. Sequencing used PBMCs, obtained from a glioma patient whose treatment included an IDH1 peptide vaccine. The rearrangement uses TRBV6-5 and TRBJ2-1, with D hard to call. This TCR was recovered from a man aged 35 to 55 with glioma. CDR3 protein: CASSYAVRLGAEQFF. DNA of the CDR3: TGTGCCAGCAGTTATGCGGTCAGGTTGGGTGCTGAGCAGTTCTTC.